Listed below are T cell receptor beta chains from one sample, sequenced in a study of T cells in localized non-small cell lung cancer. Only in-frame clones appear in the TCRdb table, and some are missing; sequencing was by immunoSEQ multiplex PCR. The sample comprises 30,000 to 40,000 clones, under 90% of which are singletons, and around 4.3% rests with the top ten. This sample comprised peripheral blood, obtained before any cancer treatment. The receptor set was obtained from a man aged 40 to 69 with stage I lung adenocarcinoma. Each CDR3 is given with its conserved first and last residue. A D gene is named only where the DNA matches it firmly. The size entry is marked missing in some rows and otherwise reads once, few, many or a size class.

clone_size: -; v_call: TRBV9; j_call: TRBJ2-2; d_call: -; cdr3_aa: CASSVGSGSNTGELFF; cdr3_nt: TGTGCCAGCAGCGTAGGATCAGGATCGAACACCGGGGAGCTGTTTTTT
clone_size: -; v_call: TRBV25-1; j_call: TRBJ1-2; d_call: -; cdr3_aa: CASSEPGAPFGGYTF; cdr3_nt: TGTGCCAGCAGTGAACCGGGGGCTCCCTTCGGCGGCTACACCTTC
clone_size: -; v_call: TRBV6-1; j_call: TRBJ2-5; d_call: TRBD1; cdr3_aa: CASSQGAETQYF; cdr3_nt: TGTGCCAGCAGTCAGGGGGCAGAGACCCAGTACTTC
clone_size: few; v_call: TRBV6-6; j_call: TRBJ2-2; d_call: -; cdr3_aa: CASSYDTANTGELFF; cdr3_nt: TGTGCCAGCAGTTACGACACCGCGAACACCGGGGAGCTGTTTTTT
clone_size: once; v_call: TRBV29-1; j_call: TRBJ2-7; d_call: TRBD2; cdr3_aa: CSVSGLDVDYEQYF; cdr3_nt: TGCAGCGTTTCGGGACTAGACGTAGATTACGAGCAGTACTTC
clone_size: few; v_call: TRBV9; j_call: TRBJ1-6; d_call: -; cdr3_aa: CASSVDGAGNSPLHF; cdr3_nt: TGTGCCAGCAGCGTAGACGGGGCAGGGAATTCACCCCTCCACTTT
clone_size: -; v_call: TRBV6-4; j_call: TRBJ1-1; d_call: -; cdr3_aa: CASSDSSRGTEAFF; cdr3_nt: TGTGCCAGCAGTGACTCGAGTAGGGGTACTGAAGCTTTCTTT
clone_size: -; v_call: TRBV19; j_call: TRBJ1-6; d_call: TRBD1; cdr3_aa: CASGTGGRNSPLHF; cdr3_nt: TGTGCCAGTGGGACAGGGGGAAGGAATTCACCCCTCCACTTT
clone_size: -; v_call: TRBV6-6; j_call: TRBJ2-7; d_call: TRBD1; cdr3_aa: CASSWGQGSYEQYF; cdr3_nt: TGTGCCAGCAGTTGGGGACAGGGTTCCTACGAGCAGTACTTC
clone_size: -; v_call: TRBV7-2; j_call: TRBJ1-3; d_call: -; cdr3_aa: CASSGDSGSGNTIYF; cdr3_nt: TGTGCCAGCAGCGGCGACAGCGGGTCTGGAAACACCATATATTTT
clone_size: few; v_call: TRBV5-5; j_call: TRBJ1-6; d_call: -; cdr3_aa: CASSSHAAADSPLHF; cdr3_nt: TGTGCCAGCAGCTCCCACGCGGCCGCGGATTCACCCCTCCACTTT
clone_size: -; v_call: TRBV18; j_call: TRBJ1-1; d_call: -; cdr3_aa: CASSPQGLHTEAFF; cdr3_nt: TGTGCCAGCTCACCACAGGGCCTTCACACTGAAGCTTTCTTT
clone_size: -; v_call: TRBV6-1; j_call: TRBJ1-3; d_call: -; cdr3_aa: CASSDWGPGNTIYF; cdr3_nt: TGTGCCAGCAGTGACTGGGGTCCTGGAAACACCATATATTTT
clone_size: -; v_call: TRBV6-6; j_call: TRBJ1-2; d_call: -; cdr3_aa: CASIRGEGGNYGYTF; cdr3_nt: TGTGCCAGCATCCGGGGGGAGGGAGGCAACTATGGCTACACCTTC
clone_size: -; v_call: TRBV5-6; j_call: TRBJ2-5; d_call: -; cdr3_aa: CASSLGRRLEETQYF; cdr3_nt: TGTGCCAGCAGCTTGGGACGTCGGCTTGAAGAGACCCAGTACTTC
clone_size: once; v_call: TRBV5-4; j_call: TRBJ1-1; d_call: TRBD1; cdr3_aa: CASSPDRALNTEAFF; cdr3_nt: TGTGCCAGCAGCCCGGACAGGGCCCTGAACACTGAAGCTTTCTTT
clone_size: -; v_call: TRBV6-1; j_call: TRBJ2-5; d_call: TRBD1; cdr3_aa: CASSGQGWETQYF; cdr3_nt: TGTGCCAGCAGCGGACAGGGGTGGGAGACCCAGTACTTC
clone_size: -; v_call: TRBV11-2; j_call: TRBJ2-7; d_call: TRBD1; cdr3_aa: CASSTDRGYYEQYF; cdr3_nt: TGTGCCAGCAGCACCGACAGGGGGTACTACGAGCAGTACTTC
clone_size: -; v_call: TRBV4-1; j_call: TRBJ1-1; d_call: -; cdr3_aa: CASRQGSTEAFF; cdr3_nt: TGCGCCAGCAGGCAGGGGAGCACTGAAGCTTTCTTT
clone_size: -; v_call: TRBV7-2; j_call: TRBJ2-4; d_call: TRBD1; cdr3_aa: CASSLVDRGPKNIQYF; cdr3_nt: TGTGCCAGCAGCTTAGTCGACAGGGGGCCCAAAAACATTCAGTACTTC
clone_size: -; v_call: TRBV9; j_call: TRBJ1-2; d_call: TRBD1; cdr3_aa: CASSSEGAAYGYTF; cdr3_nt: TGTGCCAGCAGCTCAGAGGGGGCCGCCTATGGCTACACCTTC
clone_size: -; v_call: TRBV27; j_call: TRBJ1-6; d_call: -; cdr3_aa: CASRPIFSTGENSPLHF; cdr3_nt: TGTGCCAGCAGGCCGATTTTTTCAACTGGGGAGAATTCACCCCTCCACTTT
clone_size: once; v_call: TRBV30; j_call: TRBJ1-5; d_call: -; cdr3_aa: CAWSVVALTGESQPQHF; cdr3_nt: TGTGCCTGGAGTGTAGTCGCCTTAACAGGCGAAAGTCAGCCCCAGCATTTT
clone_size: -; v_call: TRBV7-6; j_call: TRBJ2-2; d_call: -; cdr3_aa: CASSLAGGTGELFF; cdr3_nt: TGTGCCAGCAGCTTAGCGGGGGGCACCGGGGAGCTGTTTTTT
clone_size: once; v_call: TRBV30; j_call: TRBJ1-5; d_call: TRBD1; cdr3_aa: CAWSPGQGVQPQHF; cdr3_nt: TGTGCCTGGAGTCCGGGACAGGGGGTTCAGCCCCAGCATTTT
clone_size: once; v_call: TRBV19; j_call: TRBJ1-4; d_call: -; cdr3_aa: CASSHPGTWEKLFF; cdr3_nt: TGTGCCAGTAGTCACCCGGGGACGTGGGAAAAACTGTTTTTT
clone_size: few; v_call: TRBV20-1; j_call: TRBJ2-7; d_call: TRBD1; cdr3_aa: CSTLQGYEQYF; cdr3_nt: TGCAGTACACTACAGGGGTACGAGCAGTACTTC
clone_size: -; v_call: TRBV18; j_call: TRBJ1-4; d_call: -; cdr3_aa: CASSALEKLFF; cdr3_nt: TGTGCCAGCTCAGCTCTTGAAAAACTGTTTTTT
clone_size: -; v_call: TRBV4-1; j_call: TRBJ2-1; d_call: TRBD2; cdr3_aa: CASSQAGLAGGDWQFF; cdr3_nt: TGCGCCAGCAGCCAAGCTGGACTAGCGGGGGGGGATTGGCAGTTCTTC
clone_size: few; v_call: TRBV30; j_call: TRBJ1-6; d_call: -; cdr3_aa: CAWSSQKDSPLHF; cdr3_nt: TGTGCCTGGAGTTCACAGAAGGATTCACCCCTCCACTTT
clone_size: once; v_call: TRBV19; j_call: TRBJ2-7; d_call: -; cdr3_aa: CASSIDGTSSYEQYF; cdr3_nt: TGTGCCAGTAGTATAGACGGGACATCCTCCTACGAGCAGTACTTC
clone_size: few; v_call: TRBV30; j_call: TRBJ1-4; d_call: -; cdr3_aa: CAWSVAGNEKLFF; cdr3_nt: TGTGCCTGGAGTGTAGCCGGTAATGAAAAACTGTTTTTT
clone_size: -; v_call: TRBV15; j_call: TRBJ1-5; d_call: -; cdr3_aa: CATSRDVGNQPQHF; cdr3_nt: TGTGCCACCAGCAGAGATGTCGGGAATCAGCCCCAGCATTTT
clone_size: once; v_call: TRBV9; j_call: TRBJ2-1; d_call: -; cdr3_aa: CASSVGYRAQNEQFF; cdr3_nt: TGTGCCAGCAGCGTAGGATACCGGGCCCAAAATGAGCAGTTCTTC
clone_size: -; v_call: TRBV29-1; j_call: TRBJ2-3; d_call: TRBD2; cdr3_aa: CSVPTSGSTDTQYF; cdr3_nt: TGCAGCGTACCGACTAGCGGGAGCACAGATACGCAGTATTTT
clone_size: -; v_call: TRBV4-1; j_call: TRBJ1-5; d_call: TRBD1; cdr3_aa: CASSHPTGGVSDQPQHF; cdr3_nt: TGCGCCAGCAGCCACCCGACAGGGGGTGTTAGCGATCAGCCCCAGCATTTT
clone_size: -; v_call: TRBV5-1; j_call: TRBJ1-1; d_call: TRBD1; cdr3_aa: CASQDRAGTEAFF; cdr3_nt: TGCGCCAGCCAGGACAGGGCTGGCACTGAAGCTTTCTTT
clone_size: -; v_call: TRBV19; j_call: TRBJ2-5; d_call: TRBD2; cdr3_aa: CASSIGGTGGETQYF; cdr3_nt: TGTGCCAGTAGTATAGGGGGTACGGGAGGGGAGACCCAGTACTTC
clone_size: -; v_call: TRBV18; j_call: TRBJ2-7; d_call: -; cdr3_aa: CASSPTSTGTRYEQYF; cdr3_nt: TGTGCCAGCTCACCTACGTCTACAGGGACTCGCTACGAGCAGTACTTC
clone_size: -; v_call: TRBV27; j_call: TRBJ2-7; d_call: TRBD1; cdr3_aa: CASSPMTGGPSYEQYF; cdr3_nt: TGTGCCAGCAGTCCAATGACAGGGGGCCCCTCCTACGAGCAGTACTTC
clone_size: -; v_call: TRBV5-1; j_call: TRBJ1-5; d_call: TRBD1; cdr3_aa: CASSPGQGASQPQHF; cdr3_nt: TGCGCCAGCAGCCCGGGACAGGGGGCTAGTCAGCCCCAGCATTTT
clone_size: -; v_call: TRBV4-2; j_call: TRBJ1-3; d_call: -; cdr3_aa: CASSQVSEGNTIYF; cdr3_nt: TGTGCCAGCAGCCAAGTTTCAGAAGGAAACACCATATATTTT
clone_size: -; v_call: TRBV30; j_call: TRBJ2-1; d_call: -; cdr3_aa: CAWSPSNEQFF; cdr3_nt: TGTGCCTGGAGCCCTTCCAATGAGCAGTTCTTC
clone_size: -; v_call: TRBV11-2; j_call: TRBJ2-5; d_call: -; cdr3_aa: CASRIARGETQYF; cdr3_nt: TGTGCCAGCAGAATAGCACGGGGCGAGACCCAGTACTTC
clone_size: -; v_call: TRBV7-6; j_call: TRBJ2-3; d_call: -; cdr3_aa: CASSLWGVTDTQYF; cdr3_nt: TGTGCCAGCAGCTTATGGGGGGTCACAGATACGCAGTATTTT
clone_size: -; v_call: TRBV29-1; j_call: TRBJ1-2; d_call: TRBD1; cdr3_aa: CSVERQGSSGLYGYTF; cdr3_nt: TGCAGCGTTGAAAGACAGGGGTCCTCGGGACTCTATGGCTACACCTTC
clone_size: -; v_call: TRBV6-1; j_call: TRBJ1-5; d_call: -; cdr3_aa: CASSEGIGGGNQPQHF; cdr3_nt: TGTGCCAGCAGTGAAGGGATTGGGGGAGGCAATCAGCCCCAGCATTTT
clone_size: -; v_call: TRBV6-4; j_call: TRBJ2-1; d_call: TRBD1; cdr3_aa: CASSPGQGSLSEQFF; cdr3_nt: TGTGCCAGCAGTCCTGGACAGGGGTCGCTCAGTGAGCAGTTCTTC
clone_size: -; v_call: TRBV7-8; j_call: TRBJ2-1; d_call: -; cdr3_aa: CASSPPEGSSYNEQFF; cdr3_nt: TGTGCCAGCAGCCCCCCGGAGGGTAGCTCCTACAATGAGCAGTTCTTC
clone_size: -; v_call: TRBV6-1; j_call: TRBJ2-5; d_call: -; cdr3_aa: CASSEAGTVVKETQYF; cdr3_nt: TGTGCCAGCAGTGAAGCGGGGACGGTGGTCAAGGAGACCCAGTACTTC
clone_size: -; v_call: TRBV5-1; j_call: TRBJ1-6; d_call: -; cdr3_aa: CASSWEGLNNSPLHF; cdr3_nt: TGCGCCAGCAGCTGGGAGGGCCTCAATAATTCACCCCTCCACTTT
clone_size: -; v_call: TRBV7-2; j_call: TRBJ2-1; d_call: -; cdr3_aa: CASSRRNEQFF; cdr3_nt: TGTGCCAGCAGCCGTCGAAATGAGCAGTTCTTC
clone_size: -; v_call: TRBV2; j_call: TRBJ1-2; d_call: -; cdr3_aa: CASSVRRDYGYTF; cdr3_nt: TGTGCCAGCAGTGTCAGACGAGACTATGGCTACACCTTC
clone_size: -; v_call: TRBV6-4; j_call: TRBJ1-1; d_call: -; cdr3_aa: CASSVRQGGNTEAFF; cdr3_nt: TGTGCCAGCAGTGTACGGCAGGGTGGGAACACTGAAGCTTTCTTT
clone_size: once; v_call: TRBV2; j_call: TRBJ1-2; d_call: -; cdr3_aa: CASSAGAYGYTF; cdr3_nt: TGTGCCAGCAGTGCAGGGGCCTATGGCTACACCTTC
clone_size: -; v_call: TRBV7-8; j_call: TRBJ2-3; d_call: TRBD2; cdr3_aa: CASSLVGGGHQYF; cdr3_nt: TGTGCCAGCAGCTTAGTTGGCGGGGGTCACCAGTATTTT
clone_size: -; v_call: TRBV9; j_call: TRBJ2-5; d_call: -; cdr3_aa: CASSVAISDVLQETQYF; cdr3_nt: TGTGCCAGCAGCGTAGCAATTTCGGATGTCCTCCAAGAGACCCAGTACTTC